This T cell receptor beta chain is from a study of radiotherapy plus CTLA-4 blockade in lung cancer. Study summary: In about 20% of patients, objective responses were seen; 31% had disease control. The study, taken as a whole, reports: Reportedly, early blood T cell clone dynamics best predicted response, with interferon-beta. In blood, after radiotherapy plus ipilimumab, tumor-derived TCR clones expanded.

As concerns this clone: Its antigen is unidentified.

Chemo-refractory metastatic non-small-cell lung cancer patients were treated with focal radiation plus CTLA-4 blockade with ipilimumab. Method: immunoSEQ multiplex PCR; TCRdb's copy keeps in-frame clones and lacks some. The sample shows 70,000 to 90,000 clones, over 65% of them seen only once. This sequence was found in a human donor with non-small cell lung cancer who had a complete response to radiotherapy plus ipilimumab. Source: peripheral blood, taken from a patient treated with radiotherapy plus ipilimumab.

This CDR3 reads CASSPNRENYGYTF. The CDR3 coding sequence is TGTGCCAGCTCCCCCAACAGGGAGAACTATGGCTACACCTTC. V is TRBV18 and J is TRBJ1-2; D is perhaps TRBD1 (6 bases). Germline V CDR1 and CDR2: KGHSH, LQKENI. The CDR3 runs to 14 residues. V gave up 6 bases and J gave up 2 bases, with 13 bases separating them.